This T cell receptor beta chain was found in a study of blood T cell repertoires in COVID-19. Repertoires were generated with immunoSEQ multiplex PCR, while TCRdb's copy carries only in-frame clones and drops some. The table lists a few hundred thousand clones, around four fifths of them singletons. Two negative PCRs, clearance, or symptom resolution were required of recovered Cohort 3 donors. This TCR was sampled from a woman between 45 and 60 years old who had recovered from COVID-19. The sequencing sample was made of PBMCs or T cells enriched from blood (not recorded which).

As DNA, the CDR3 is TGTGCCACCAGTGATTGGCACTGCGTATGTCCGGGTATGACCCAAAAAAACTATGGCTACACCTTC. It encodes CATSDWHCVCPGMTQKNYGYTF. This chain joins TRBV24-1 and TRBJ1-2, with no clear D. The germline V and J ends were trimmed by 2 bases and 2 bases, with 32 bases remaining between them. The CDR3 has 22 residues. Per germline, CDR1 KGHDR and CDR2 SFDVKD.